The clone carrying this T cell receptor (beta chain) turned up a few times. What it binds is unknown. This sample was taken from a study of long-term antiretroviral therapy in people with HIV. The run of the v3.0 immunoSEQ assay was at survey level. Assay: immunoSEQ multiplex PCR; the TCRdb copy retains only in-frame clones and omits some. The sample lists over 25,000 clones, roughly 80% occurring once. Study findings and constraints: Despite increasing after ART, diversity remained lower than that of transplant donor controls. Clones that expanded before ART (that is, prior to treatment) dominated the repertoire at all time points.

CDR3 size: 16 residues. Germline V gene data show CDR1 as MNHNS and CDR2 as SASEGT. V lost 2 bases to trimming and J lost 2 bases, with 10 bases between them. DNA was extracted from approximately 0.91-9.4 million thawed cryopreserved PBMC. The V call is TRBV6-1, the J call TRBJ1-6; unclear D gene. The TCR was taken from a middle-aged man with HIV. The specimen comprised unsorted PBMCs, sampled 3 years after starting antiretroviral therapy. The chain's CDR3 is CASSEIGFPYNSPLHF. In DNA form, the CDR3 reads TGTGCCAGCAGTGAAATAGGGTTTCCCTATAATTCACCCCTCCACTTT.